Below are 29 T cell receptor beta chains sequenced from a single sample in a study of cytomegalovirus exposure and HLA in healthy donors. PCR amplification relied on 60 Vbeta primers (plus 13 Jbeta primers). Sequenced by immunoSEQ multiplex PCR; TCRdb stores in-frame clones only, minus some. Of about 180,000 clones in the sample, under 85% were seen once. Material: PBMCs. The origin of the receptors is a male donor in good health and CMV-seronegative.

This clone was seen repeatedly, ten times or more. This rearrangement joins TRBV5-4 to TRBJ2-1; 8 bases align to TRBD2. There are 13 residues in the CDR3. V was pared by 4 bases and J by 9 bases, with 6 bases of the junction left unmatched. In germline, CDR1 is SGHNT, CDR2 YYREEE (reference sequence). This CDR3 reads CASSPPREGEQFF. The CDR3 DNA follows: TGTGCCAGCAGCCCGCCCCGGGAGGGTGAGCAGTTCTTC.

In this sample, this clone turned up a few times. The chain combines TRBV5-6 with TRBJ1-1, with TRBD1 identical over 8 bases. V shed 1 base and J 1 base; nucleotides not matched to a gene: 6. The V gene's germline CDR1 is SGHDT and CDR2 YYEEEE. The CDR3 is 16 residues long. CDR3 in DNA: TGTGCCAGCAGCTTGATTAGCAGGGGGCGGAACACTGAAGCTTTCTTT. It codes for CASSLISRGRNTEAFF.

CDR3 amino acids: CASNMDRNTEAFF. CDR3 sequence (DNA): TGCGCCAGCAATATGGACAGAAACACTGAAGCTTTCTTT. The chain links TRBV10-2 to TRBJ1-1, with D perhaps TRBD1 (6 bases). The CDR3 has 13 amino acids. Trimming took 7 bases from V and 2 from J, leaving 11 bases between them. The germline CDR1 and CDR2 sequences are WSHSY and SAAADI.

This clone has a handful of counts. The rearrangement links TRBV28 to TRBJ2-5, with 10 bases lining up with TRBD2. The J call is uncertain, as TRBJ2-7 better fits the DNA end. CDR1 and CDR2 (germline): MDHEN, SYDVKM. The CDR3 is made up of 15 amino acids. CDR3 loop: CASSSRTSGLYEQYF. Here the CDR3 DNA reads TGTGCCAGCAGTTCCCGGACTAGCGGCCTCTACGAGCAGTACTTC.

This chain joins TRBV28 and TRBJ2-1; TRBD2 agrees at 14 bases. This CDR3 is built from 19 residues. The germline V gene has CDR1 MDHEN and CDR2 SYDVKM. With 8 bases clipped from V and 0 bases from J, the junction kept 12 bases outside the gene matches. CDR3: CASHGLAGGSAFSYNEQFF. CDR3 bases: TGTGCCAGCCACGGACTAGCGGGAGGTTCCGCCTTCTCCTACAATGAGCAGTTCTTC.

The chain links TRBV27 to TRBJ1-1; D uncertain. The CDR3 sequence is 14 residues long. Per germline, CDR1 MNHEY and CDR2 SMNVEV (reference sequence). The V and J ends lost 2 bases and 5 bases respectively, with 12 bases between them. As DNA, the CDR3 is TGTGCCAGCAGTTTAAACAGAGTTGGGACTGAAGCTTTCTTT. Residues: CASSLNRVGTEAFF.

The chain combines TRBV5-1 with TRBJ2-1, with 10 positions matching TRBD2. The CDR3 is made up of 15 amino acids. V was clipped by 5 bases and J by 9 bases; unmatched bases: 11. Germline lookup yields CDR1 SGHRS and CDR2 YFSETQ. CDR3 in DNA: TGCGCCAGCAGGTACCGACTAGCGGGTATGGGTGAGCAGTTCTTC. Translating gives CASRYRLAGMGEQFF.

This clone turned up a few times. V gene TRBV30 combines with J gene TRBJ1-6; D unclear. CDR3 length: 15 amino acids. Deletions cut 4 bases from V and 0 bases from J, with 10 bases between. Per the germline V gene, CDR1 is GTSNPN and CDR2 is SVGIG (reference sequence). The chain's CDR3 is CAWNLPSSYNSPLHF. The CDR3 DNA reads TGTGCCTGGAACCTACCGAGCTCCTATAATTCACCCCTCCACTTT.

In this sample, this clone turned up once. CDR3 sequence: CSVEGHANTGELFF. As DNA, the CDR3 is TGCAGCGTTGAAGGTCATGCGAACACCGGGGAGCTGTTTTTT. The chain uses TRBV29-1 and TRBJ2-2; D unclear. Trimming stripped 1 base from V and 0 bases from J, with 6 bases between. The CDR3 is 14 amino acids. Germline loops: CDR1 SQVTM, CDR2 ANQGSEA.

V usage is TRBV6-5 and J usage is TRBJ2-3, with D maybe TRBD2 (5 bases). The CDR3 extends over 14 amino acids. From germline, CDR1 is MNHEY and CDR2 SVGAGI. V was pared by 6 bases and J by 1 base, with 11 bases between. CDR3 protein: CASSPGFGTDTQYF. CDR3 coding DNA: TGTGCCAGCAGCCCGGGGTTTGGCACAGATACGCAGTATTTT.

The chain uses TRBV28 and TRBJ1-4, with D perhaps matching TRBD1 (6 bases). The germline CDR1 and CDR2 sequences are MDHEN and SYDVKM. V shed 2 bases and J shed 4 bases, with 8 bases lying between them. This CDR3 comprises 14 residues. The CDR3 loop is CASSLTDSNEKLFF. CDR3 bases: TGTGCCAGCAGTTTAACGGACAGTAATGAAAAACTGTTTTTT.

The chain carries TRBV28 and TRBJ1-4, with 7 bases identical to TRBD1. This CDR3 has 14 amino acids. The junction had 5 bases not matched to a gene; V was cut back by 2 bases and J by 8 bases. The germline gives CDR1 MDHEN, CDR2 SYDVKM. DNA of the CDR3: TGTGCCAGCAGTTTAAGGGGGCGAGAAGAAAAACTGTTTTTT. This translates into CASSLRGREEKLFF.

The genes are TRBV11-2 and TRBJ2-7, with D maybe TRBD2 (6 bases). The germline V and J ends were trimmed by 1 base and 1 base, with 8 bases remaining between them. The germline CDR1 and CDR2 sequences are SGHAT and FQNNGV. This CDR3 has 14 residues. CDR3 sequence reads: CASSLGLASYEQYF. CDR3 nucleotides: TGTGCCAGCAGCTTAGGGCTAGCGTCCTACGAGCAGTACTTC.

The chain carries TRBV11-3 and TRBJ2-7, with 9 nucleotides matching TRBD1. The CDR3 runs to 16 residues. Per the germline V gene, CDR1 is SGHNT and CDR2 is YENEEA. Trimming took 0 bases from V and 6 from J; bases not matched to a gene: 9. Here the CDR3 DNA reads TGTGCCAGCAGCTTAGAATTAGGGACAGGGAACAGCGAGCAGTACTTC. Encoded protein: CASSLELGTGNSEQYF. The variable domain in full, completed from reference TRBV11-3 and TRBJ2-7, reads EAGVVQSPRYKIIEKKQPVAFWCNPISGHNTLYWYLQNLGQGPELLIRYENEEAVDDSQLPKDRFSAERLKGVDSTLKIQPAELGDSAVYLCASSLELGTGNSEQYFGPGTRLTVT.

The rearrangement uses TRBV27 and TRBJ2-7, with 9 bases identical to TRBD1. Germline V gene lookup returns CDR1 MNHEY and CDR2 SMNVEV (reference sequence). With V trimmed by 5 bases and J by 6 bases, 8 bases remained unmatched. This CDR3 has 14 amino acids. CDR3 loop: CASSVGQGGVEQYF. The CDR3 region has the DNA TGTGCCAGCAGTGTGGGACAGGGCGGAGTCGAGCAGTACTTC.

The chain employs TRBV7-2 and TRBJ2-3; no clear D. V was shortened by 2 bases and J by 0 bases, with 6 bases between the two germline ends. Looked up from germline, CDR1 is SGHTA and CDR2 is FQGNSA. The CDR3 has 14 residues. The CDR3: CASSLMASTDTQYF. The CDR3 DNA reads TGTGCCAGCAGCTTAATGGCTAGCACAGATACGCAGTATTTT.

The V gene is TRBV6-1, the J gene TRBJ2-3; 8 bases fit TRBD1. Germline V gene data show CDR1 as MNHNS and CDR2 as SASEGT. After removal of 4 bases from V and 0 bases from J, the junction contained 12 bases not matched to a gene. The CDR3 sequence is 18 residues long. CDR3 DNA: TGTGCCAGCAGTGCCGGGAGACAGGGGATAACTAGCACAGATACGCAGTATTTT. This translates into CASSAGRQGITSTDTQYF.

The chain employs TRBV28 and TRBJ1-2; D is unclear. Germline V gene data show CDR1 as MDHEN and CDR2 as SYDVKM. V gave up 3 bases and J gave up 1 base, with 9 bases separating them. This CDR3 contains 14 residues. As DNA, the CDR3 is TGTGCCAGCAGTTTCCCTACAGTTAACTATGGCTACACCTTC. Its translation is CASSFPTVNYGYTF.

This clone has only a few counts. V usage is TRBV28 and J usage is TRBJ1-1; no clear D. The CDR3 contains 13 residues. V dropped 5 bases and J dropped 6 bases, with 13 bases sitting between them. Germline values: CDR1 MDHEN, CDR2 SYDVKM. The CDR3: CASSPRIPPEAFF. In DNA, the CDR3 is TGTGCCAGCAGTCCTAGAATCCCTCCTGAAGCTTTCTTT.

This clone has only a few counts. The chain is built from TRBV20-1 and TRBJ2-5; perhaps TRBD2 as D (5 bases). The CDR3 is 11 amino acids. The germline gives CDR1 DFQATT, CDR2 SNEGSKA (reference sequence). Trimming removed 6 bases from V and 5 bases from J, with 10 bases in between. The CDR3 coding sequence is TGCAGTGCGGAACCGGGGGAGACCCAGTACTTC. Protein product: CSAEPGETQYF.

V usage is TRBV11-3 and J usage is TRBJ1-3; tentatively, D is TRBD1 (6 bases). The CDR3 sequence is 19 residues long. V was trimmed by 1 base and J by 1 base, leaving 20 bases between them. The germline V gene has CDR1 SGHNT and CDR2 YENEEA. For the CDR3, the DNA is TGTGCCAGCAGCTTAGGCCACGGAGGTCCGGGACAATCTGGAAACACCATATATTTT. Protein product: CASSLGHGGPGQSGNTIYF.

The CDR3 nucleotides are TGTGCCAGCAGCTTAGTCTTGCGGGGAGTCACAGATACGCAGTATTTT. Its protein product is CASSLVLRGVTDTQYF. This chain joins TRBV7-9 and TRBJ2-3, with D maybe TRBD2 (6 bases). V was pared by 1 base and J by 2 bases, with 13 bases between. The CDR3 has 16 amino acids. The germline V gene has CDR1 SEHNR and CDR2 FQNEAQ (reference sequence). The full variable domain, rest sourced from reference TRBV7-9 and TRBJ2-3, is DTGVSQNPRHKITKRGQNVTFRCDPISEHNRLYWYRQTLGQGPEFLTYFQNEAQLEKSRLLSDRFSAERPKGSFSTLEIQRTEQGDSAMYLCASSLVLRGVTDTQYFGPGTRLTVL.

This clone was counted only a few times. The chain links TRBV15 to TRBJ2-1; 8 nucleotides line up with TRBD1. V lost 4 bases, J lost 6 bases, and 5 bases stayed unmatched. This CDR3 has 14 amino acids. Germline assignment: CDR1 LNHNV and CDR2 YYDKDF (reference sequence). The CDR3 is CATSTRTGFNEQFF. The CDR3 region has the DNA TGTGCCACCAGCACCAGGACAGGGTTCAATGAGCAGTTCTTC.

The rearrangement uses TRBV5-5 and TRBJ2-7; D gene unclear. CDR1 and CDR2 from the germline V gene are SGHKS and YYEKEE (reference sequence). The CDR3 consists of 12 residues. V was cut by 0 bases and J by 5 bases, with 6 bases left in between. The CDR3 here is CASSLASHEQYF. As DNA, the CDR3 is TGTGCCAGCAGCTTGGCAAGCCACGAGCAGTACTTC.

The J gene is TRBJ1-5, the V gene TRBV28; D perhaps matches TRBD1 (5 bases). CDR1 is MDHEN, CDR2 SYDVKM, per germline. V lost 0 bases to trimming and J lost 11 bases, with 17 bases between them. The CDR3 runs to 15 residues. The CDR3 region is CASSLWGDRDFTQHF. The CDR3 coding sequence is TGTGCCAGCAGTTTATGGGGTGACAGAGATTTTACCCAGCATTTT.

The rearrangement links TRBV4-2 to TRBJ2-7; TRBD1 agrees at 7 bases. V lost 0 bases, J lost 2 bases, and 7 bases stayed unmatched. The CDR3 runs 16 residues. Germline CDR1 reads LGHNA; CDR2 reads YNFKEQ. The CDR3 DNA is TGTGCCAGCAGCCAAGAAGCCAGGGGGTATACCTACGAGCAGTACTTC. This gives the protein CASSQEARGYTYEQYF.

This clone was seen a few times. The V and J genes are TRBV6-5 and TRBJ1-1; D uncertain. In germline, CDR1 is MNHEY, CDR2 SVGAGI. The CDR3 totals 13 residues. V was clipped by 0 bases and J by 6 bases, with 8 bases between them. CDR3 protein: CASSYSWSAEAFF. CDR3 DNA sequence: TGTGCCAGCAGTTACTCATGGTCGGCTGAAGCTTTCTTT.

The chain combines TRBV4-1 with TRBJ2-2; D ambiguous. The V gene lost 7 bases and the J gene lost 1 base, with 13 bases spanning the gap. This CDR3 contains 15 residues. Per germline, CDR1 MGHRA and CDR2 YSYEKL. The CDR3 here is CASTPRQGNTGELFF. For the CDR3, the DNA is TGCGCCAGCACCCCTAGGCAAGGGAACACCGGGGAGCTGTTTTTT.

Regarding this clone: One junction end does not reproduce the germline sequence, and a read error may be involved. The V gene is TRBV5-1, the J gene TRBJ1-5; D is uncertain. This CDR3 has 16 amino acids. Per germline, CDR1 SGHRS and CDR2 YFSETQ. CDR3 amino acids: CASNLYGGFGNQPQHF. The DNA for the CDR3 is TGCGCCAGCAACTTGTACGGCGGGTTTGGAAATCAGCCCCAGCATTTT.